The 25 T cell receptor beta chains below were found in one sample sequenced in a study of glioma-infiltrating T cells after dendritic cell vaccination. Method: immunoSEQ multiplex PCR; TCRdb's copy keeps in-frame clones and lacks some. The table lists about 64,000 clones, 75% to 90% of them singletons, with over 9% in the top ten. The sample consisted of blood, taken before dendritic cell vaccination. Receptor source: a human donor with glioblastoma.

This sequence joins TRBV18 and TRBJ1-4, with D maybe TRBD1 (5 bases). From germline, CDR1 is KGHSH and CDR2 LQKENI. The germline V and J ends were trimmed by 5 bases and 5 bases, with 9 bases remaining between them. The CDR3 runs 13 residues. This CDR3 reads CASSSRQNEKLFF. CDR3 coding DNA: TGTGCCAGCTCAAGCCGACAGAATGAAAAACTGTTTTTT. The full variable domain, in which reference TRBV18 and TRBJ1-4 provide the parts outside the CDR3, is NAGVMQNPRHLVRRRGQEARLRCSPMKGHSHVYWYRQLPEEGLKFMVYLQKENIIDESGMPKERFSAEFPKEGPSILRIQQVVRGDSAAYFCASSSRQNEKLFFGSGTQLSVL.

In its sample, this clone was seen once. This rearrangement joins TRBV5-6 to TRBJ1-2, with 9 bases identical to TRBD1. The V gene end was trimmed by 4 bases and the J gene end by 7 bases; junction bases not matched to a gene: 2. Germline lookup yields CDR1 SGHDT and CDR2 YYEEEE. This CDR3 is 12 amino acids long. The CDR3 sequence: CASSPTGGGYTF. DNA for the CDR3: TGTGCCAGCAGCCCGACAGGGGGTGGCTACACCTTC.

CDR3 DNA sequence: TGTGCCAGCAGCTTAGAGGGCTTGGAGACCCAGTACTTC. Its translation: CASSLEGLETQYF. The chain uses TRBV11-2 and TRBJ2-5; D not certain. The V gene's germline CDR1 is SGHAT and CDR2 FQNNGV. The germline V and J ends were trimmed by 0 bases and 5 bases, with 7 bases remaining between them. This CDR3 has 13 residues.

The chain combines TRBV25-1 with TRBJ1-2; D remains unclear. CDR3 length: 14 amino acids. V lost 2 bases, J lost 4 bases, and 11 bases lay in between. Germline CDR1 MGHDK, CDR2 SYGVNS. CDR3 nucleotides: TGTGCCAGCAGTGAAGGAGTGGGAGTCTATGGCTACACCTTC. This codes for CASSEGVGVYGYTF.

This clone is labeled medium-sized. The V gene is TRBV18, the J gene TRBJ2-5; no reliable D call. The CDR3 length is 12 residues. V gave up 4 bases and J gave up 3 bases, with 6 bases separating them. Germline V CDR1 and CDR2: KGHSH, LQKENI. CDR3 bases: TGTGCCAGCTCACTTCTTAAAGAGACCCAGTACTTC. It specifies CASSLLKETQYF. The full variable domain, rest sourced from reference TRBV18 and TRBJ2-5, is NAGVMQNPRHLVRRRGQEARLRCSPMKGHSHVYWYRQLPEEGLKFMVYLQKENIIDESGMPKERFSAEFPKEGPSILRIQQVVRGDSAAYFCASSLLKETQYFGPGTRLLVL.

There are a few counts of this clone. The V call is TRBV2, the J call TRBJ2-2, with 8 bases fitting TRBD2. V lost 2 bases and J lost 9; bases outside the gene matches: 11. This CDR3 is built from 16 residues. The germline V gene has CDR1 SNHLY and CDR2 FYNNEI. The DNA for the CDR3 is TGTGCCAGCAGTGAATTCGGGACTAGGGGTGGTAGGGAGCTGTTTTTT. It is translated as CASSEFGTRGGRELFF.

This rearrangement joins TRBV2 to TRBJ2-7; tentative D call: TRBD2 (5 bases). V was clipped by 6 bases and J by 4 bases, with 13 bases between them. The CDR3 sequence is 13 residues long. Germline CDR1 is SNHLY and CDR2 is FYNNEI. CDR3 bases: TGTGCCAGCAGCAACGCGGGTCTGTACGAGCAGTACTTC. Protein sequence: CASSNAGLYEQYF.

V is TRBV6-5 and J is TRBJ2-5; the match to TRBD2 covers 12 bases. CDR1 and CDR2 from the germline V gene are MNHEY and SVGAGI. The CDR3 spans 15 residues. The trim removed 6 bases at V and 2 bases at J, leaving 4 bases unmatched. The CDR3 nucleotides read TGTGCCAGCAGGAAGACTAGCGGGGGACAAGAGACCCAGTACTTC. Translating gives CASRKTSGGQETQYF.

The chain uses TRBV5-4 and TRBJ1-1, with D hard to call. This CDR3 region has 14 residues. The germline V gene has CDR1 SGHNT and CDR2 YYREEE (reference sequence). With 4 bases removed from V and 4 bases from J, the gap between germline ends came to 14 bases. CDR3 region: CASSEEEATTEAFF. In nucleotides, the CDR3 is TGTGCCAGCAGCGAGGAGGAGGCGACCACTGAAGCTTTCTTT.

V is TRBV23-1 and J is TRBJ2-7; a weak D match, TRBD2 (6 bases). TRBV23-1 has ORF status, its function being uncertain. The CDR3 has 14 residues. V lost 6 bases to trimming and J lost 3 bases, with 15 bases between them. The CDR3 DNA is TGCGCCAGCAGCCCTACCGGGACTCACTACGAGCAGTACTTC. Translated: CASSPTGTHYEQYF.

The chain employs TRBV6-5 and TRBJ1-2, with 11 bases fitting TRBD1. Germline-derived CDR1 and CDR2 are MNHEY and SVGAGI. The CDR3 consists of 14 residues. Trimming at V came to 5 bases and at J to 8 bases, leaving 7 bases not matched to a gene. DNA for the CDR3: TGTGCCAGCAGTAACGGACAGGGGGCAGGAGGCTACACCTTC. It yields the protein CASSNGQGAGGYTF.

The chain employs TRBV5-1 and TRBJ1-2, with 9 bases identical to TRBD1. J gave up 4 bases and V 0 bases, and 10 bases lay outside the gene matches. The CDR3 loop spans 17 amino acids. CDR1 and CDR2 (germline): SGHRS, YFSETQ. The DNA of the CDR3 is TGCGCCAGCAGCTTGGTACAGGGGGCTGGGTCTCCCTATGGCTACACCTTC. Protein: CASSLVQGAGSPYGYTF.

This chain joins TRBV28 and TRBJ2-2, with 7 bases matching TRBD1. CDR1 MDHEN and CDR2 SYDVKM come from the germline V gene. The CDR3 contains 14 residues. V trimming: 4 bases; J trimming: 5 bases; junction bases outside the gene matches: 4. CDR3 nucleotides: TGTGCCAGCAGTTACAGGGGTAGGACCGGGGAGCTGTTTTTT. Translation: CASSYRGRTGELFF.

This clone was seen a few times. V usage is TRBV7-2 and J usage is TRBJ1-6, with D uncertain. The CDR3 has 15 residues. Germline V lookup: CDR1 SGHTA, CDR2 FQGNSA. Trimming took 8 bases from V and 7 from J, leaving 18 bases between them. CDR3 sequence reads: CASEPWAGRNSPLHF. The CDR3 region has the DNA TGTGCCAGCGAGCCTTGGGCAGGCCGAAATTCACCCCTCCACTTT.

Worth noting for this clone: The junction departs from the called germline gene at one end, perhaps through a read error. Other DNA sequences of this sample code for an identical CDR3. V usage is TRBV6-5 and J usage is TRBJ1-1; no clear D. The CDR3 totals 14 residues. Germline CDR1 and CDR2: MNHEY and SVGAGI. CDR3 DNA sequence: TGTGCCAGCAGTTACCGGGTCTTGAACACTGAAGCCTTCTTT. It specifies CASSYRVLNTEAFF.

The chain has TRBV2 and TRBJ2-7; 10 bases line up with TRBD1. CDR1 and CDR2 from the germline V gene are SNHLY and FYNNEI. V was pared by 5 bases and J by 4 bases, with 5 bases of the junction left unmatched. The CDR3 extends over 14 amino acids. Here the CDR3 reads CASSPGQGRYEQYF. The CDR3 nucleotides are TGTGCCAGCAGTCCGGGACAGGGGAGGTACGAGCAGTACTTC.

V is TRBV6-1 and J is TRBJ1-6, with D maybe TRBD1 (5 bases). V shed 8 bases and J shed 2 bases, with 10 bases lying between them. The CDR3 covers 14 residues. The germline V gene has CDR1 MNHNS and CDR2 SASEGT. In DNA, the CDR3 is TGTGCCAGCGGGACTGCTACCTATAATTCACCCCTCCACTTT. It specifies CASGTATYNSPLHF.

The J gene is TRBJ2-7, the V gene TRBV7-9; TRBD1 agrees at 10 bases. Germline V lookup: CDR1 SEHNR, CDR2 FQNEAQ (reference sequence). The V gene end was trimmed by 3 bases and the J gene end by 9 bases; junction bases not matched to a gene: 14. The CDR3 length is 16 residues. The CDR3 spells CASSFGTGQGPKGQYF. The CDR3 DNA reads TGTGCCAGCAGCTTCGGGACGGGACAGGGGCCCAAAGGGCAGTACTTC.

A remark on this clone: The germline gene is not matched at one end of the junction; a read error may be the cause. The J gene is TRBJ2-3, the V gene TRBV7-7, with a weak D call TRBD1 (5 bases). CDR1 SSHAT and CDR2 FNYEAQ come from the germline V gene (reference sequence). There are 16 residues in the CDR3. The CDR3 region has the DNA TGTGCTAGCAGCTTAGGTAGTGGGGCCCGCGCAGATACGCAGTATTTT. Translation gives CASSLGSGARADTQYF.

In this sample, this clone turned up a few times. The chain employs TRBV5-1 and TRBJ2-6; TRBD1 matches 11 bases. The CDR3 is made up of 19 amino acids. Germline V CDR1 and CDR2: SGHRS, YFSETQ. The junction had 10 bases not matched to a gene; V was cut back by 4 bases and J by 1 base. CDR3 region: CASSPLAGTGGSGANVLTF. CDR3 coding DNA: TGCGCCAGCAGCCCTTTGGCCGGGACAGGGGGATCTGGGGCCAACGTCCTGACTTTC.

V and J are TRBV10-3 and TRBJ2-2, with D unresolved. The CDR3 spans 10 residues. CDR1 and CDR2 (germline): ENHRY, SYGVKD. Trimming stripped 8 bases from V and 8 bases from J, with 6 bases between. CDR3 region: CAIGQGELFF. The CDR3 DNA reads TGTGCCATCGGCCAGGGGGAGCTGTTTTTT.

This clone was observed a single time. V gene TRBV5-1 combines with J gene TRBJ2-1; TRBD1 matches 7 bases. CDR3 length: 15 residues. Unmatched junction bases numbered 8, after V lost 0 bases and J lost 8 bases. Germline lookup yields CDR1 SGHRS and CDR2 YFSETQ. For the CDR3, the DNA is TGCGCCAGCAGCTTGGGAGGGGGCAAATACGATGAGCAGTTCTTC. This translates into CASSLGGGKYDEQFF.

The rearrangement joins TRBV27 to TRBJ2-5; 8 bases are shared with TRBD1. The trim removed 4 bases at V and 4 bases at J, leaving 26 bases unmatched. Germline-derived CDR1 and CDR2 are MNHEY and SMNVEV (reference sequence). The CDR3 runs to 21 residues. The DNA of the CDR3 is TGTGCCAGCAGTTCCCGGGCAGGGAGGCAGGGGGCCGTAGAGCGACGAGAGACCCAGTACTTC. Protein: CASSSRAGRQGAVERRETQYF.

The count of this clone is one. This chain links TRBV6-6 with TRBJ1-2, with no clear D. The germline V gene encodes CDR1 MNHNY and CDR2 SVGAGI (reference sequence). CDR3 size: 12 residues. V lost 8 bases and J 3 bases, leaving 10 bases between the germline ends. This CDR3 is CASVVGDYGYTF. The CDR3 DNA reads TGTGCCAGCGTGGTGGGCGACTATGGCTACACCTTC.

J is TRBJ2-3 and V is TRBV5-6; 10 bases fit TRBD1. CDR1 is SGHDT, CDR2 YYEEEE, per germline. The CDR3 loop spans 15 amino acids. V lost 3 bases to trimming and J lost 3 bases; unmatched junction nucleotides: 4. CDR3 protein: CASSSDRGVTDTQYF. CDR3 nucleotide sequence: TGTGCCAGCAGCTCGGACAGGGGGGTTACAGATACGCAGTATTTT.